Listed below are T cell receptor beta chains from one sample, sequenced in a study of cytomegalovirus exposure and HLA in healthy donors. Profiling relied on immunoSEQ multiplex PCR, and the TCRdb table lists in-frame clones only, not all of them. Among roughly 160,000 clones listed, 80% were seen once. Sequencing input: PBMCs. These receptors were obtained from a man younger than 30 in good health and CMV-seropositive. Both conserved end residues are part of each CDR3. Each record gives: V gene, clone size, J gene, D gene, CDR3 DNA, CDR3 protein. The D gene is left open where the match is weak. The listing skips clone size in some rows; elsewhere it reads once, few, many or a size class.

>TRBV5-6|.|TRBJ2-1|.
TGTGCCAGCAGCTTCGGACAGACCTACAATGAGCAGTTCTTC
CASSFGQTYNEQFF
>TRBV19|few|TRBJ2-7|TRBD1
TGTGCCAGTAGTCTCTACCTAAACAGGGGCGCCAGCTCCTACGAGCAGTACTTC
CASSLYLNRGASSYEQYF
>TRBV5-1|.|TRBJ2-1|.
TGCGCCAGCAGCATGGGAAGCGGAGTCTCCTACAATGAGCAGTTCTTC
CASSMGSGVSYNEQFF
>TRBV5-1|.|TRBJ1-1|.
TGCGCCAGCAGCACCACAGGGCTGAACACTGAAGCTTTCTTT
CASSTTGLNTEAFF
>TRBV19|once|TRBJ1-2|.
TGTGCCAGTAGTTGGTTGCAGAACTATGGCTACACCTTC
CASSWLQNYGYTF
>TRBV25-1|.|TRBJ2-2|.
TGTGCCAGCAGTGAATCCCGACAGCTTAACACCGGGGAGCTGTTTTTT
CASSESRQLNTGELFF
>TRBV14|.|TRBJ2-1|TRBD2
TGTGCCAGCAGCCGCCGACTAGCGGACAATGAGCAGTTCTTC
CASSRRLADNEQFF
>TRBV25-1|.|TRBJ1-6|TRBD1
TGTGCCAGCCACTCCGACAGGGCCAATAATTCACCCCTCCACTTT
CASHSDRANNSPLHF
>TRBV5-1|.|TRBJ2-1|TRBD1
TGCGCCAGCAGCCAGACCCTTGGACAGGGTGGGAAGCAGTTCTTC
CASSQTLGQGGKQFF
>TRBV11-2|.|TRBJ1-4|.
TGTGCCAGCAGCTTAGACAGGGTTAATGAAAAACTGTTTTTT
CASSLDRVNEKLFF
>TRBV7-9|.|TRBJ2-1|TRBD2
TGTGCCAGCAGCTCGGGACTAGCGGACAACAATGAGCAGTTCTTC
CASSSGLADNNEQFF
>TRBV5-1|few|TRBJ2-1|.
TGCGCCTCAACTATAGCGGACTATACCTACAATGAGCAGTTCTTC
CASTIADYTYNEQFF
>TRBV5-1|few|TRBJ1-1|.
TGCGCCAGCAGCTTGGCCCCAGGGGACGAAGCTTTCTTT
CASSLAPGDEAFF
>TRBV7-2|few|TRBJ2-2|.
TGTGCCAGCAGCTTAACAGGGTGGGTCACCGGGGAGCTGTTTTTT
CASSLTGWVTGELFF
>TRBV4-2|few|TRBJ1-2|.
TGTGCCAGCAGCCTAGGGGAGGTGGGCGGCGGCTATGGCTACACCTTC
CASSLGEVGGGYGYTF
>TRBV10-3|.|TRBJ2-3|TRBD2
TGTGCCATCAGGCTAGCGGGACGCACAGATACGCAGTATTTT
CAIRLAGRTDTQYF
>TRBV5-4|.|TRBJ2-7|.
TGTGCCAGCAGCTCCCCGGGGACTCGGGAGCAGTACTTC
CASSSPGTREQYF